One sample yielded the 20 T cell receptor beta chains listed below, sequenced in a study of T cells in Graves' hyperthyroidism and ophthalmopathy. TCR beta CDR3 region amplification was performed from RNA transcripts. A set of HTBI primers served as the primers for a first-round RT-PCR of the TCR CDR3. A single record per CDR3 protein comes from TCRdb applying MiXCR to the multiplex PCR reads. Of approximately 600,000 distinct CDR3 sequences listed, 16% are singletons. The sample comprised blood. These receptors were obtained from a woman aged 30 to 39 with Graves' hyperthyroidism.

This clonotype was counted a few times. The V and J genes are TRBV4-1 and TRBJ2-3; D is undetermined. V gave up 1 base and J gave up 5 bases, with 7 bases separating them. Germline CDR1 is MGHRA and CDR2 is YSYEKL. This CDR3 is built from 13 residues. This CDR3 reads CASSQASRDTQYF. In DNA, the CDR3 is TGCGCCAGCAGCCAAGCTAGTCGAGATACGCAGTATTTT.

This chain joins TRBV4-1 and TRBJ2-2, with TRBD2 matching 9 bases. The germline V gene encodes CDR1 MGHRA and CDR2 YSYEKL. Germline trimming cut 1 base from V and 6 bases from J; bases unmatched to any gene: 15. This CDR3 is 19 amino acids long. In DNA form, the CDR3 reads TGCGCCAGCAGCCAAGTCCCGTTAGGCGGGAGGGCAGGGGCCGGGGAGCTGTTTTTT. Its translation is CASSQVPLGGRAGAGELFF.

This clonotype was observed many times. CDR3 in DNA: TGTGCCAGCAGTTTATGGGGACAGGGGAACTATGGCTACACCTTC. Residues: CASSLWGQGNYGYTF. The chain uses TRBV28 and TRBJ1-2, with 10 nucleotides matching TRBD1. This CDR3 is built from 15 residues. Looked up from germline, CDR1 is MDHEN and CDR2 is SYDVKM. The V segment lost 0 bases and the J segment 2 bases; nucleotides outside the gene matches: 0.

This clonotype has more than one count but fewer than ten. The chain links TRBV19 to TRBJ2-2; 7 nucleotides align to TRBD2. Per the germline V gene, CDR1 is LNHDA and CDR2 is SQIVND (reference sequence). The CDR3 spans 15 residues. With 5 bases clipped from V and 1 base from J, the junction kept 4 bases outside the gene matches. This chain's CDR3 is CASSPSGMNTGELFF. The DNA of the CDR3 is TGTGCCAGTAGTCCAAGCGGGATGAACACCGGGGAGCTGTTTTTT.

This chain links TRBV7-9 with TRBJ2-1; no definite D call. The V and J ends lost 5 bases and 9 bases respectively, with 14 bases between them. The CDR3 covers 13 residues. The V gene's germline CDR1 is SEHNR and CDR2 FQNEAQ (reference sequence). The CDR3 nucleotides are TGTGCCAGCAGCGTAGATCCCCTCTTTGAGCAGTTCTTC. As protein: CASSVDPLFEQFF.

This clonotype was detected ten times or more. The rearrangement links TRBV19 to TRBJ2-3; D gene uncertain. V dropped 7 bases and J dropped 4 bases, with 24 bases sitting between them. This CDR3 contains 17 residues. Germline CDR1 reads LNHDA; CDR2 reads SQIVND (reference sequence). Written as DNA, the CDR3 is TGTGCCAGTACAGGCGGAGCGCCCCTACCATCCGCAGATACGCAGTATTTT. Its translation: CASTGGAPLPSADTQYF.

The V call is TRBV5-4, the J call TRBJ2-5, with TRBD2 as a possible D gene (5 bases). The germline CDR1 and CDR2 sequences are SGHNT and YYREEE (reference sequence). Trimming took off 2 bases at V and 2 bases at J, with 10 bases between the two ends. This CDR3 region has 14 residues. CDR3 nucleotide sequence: TGTGCCAGCAGCTTACTAGTGTCTCAAGAGACCCAGTACTTC. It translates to CASSLLVSQETQYF.

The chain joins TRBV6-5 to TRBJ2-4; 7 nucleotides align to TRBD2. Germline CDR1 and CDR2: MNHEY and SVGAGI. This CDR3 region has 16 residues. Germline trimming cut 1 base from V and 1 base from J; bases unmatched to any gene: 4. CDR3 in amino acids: CASSYFGGKAKNIQYF. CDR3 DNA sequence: TGTGCCAGCAGTTACTTCGGGGGGAAGGCCAAAAACATTCAGTACTTC.

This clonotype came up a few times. CDR3 sequence reads: CSARSGSNTGELFF. The CDR3 DNA reads as TGCAGTGCTAGATCGGGATCGAACACCGGGGAGCTGTTTTTT. The chain links TRBV20-1 to TRBJ2-2; D perhaps matches TRBD2 (5 bases). CDR3 length: 14 amino acids. V lost 2 bases, J lost 0 bases, and 7 bases lay in between. Germline lookup yields CDR1 DFQATT and CDR2 SNEGSKA (reference sequence).

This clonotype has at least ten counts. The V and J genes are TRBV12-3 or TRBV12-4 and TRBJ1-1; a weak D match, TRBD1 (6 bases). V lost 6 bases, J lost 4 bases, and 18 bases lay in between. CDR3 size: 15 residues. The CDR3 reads CASRHTTGGSTEAFF. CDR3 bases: TGTGCCAGCAGACACACGACAGGAGGGAGCACTGAAGCTTTCTTT.

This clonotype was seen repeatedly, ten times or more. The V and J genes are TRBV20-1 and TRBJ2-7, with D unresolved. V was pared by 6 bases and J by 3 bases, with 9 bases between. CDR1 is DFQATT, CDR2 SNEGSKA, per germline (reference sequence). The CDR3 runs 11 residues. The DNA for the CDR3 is TGCAGTGCCGGGTGGGACTACGAGCAGTACTTC. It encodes CSAGWDYEQYF.

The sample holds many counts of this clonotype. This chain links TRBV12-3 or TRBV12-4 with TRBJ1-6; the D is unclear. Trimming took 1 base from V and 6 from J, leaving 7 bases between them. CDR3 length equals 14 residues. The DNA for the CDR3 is TGTGCCAGCAGTTTAGGGGAGCTTAATTCACCCCTCCACTTT. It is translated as CASSLGELNSPLHF.

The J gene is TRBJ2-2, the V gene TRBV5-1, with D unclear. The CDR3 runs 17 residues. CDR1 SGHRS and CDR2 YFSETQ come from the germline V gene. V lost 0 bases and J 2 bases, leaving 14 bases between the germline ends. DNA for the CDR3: TGCGCCAGCAGCTTGGTCTCCCACTCCGATAACACCGGGGAGCTGTTTTTT. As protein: CASSLVSHSDNTGELFF.

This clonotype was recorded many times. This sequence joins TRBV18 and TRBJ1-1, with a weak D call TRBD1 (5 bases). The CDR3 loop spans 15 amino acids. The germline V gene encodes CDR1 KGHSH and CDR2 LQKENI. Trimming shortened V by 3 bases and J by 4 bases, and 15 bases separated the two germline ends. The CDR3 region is CASSPSRGRGTEAFF. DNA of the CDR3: TGTGCCAGCTCACCCTCGCGGGGTAGGGGCACTGAAGCTTTCTTT.

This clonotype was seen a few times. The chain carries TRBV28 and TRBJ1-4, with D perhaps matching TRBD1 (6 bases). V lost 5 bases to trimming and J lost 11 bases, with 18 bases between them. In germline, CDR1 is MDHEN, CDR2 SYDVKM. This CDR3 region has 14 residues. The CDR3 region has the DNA TGTGCCAGCAGTCTAACAGGGAGTAGAGGGAAACTGTTTTTT. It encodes CASSLTGSRGKLFF. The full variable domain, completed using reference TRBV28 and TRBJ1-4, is DVKVTQSSRYLVKRTGEKVFLECVQDMDHENMFWYRQDPGLGLRLIYFSYDVKMKEKGDIPEGYSVSREKKERFSLILESASTNQTSMYLCASSLTGSRGKLFFGSGTQLSVL.

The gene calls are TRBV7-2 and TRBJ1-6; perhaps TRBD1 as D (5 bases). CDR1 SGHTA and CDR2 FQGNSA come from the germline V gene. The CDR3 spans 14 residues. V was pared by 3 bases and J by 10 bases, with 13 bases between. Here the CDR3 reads CASSLWGVKSPLHF. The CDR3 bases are TGTGCCAGCAGCTTGTGGGGGGTTAAGTCACCCCTCCACTTT.

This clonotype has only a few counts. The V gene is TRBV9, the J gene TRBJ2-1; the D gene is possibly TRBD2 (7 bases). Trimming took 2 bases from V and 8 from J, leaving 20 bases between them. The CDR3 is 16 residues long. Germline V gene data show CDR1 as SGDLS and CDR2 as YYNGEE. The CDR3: CASSVQGPTGRDEQFF. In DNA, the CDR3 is TGTGCCAGCAGCGTTCAGGGGCCCACTGGGAGGGATGAGCAGTTCTTC.

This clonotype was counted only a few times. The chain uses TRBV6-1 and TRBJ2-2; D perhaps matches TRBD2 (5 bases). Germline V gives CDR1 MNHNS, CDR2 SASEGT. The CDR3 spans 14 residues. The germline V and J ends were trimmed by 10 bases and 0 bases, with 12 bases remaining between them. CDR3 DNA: TGTGCCACCCCAGCGGACGCGAACACCGGGGAGCTGTTTTTT. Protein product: CATPADANTGELFF.

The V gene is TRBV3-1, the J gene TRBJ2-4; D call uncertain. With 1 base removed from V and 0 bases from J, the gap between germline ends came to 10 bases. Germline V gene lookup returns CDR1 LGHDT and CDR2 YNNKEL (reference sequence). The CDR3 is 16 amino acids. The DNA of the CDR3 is TGTGCCAGCAGCCAAGTTCAAGCACTAGCCAAAAACATTCAGTACTTC. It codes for CASSQVQALAKNIQYF.

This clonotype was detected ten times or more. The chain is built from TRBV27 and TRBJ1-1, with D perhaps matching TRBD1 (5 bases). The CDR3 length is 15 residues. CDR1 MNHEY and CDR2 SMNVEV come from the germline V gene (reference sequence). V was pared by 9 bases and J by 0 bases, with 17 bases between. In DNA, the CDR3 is TGTGCCAGTTTTTTGGGGCCCACCATGAACACTGAAGCTTTCTTT. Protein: CASFLGPTMNTEAFF.